This T cell receptor (beta chain) was identified during a study of OX40 agonist ivuxolimab in advanced cancers. Study at large: Recorded diagnoses for dose-escalation patients were hepatocellular carcinoma, melanoma, renal cell or head and neck cancer. Treatment received earlier with anti-PD-1, anti-PD-L1 or anti-CTLA-4 agents was allowed, and approximately 40% had some. The mean age was about 61 years, ranging from 23 to 79, with approximately 83% of participants male.

TCRdb keeps only in-frame clones here, not all; method: immunoSEQ multiplex PCR. The data show 55,000 to 85,000 clones, around 86% seen once. As regards this clone: The antigen is not known.

This CDR3 has 16 amino acids. V dropped 1 base and J dropped 2; count of bases not matched to a gene: 10. The germline V gene encodes CDR1 GTSNPN and CDR2 SVGIG (reference sequence). Findings and limits, study-wide: The study found among the lowest clonal expansion in partial responders at 0.1-3.0 mg/kg.

The specimen comprised CD4+ or CD8+ T cells sorted from blood, sampled in a trial of the OX40 agonist ivuxolimab. The TCR sequence derives from an adult with an advanced solid tumor such as melanoma, head and neck, liver or kidney cancer. This sequence joins TRBV30 and TRBJ2-5; 7 bases align to TRBD1. CDR3 in DNA: TGTGCCTGGAGTGACGGAACCCGGACAGGTCAAGAGACCCAGTACTTC. Translated: CAWSDGTRTGQETQYF.